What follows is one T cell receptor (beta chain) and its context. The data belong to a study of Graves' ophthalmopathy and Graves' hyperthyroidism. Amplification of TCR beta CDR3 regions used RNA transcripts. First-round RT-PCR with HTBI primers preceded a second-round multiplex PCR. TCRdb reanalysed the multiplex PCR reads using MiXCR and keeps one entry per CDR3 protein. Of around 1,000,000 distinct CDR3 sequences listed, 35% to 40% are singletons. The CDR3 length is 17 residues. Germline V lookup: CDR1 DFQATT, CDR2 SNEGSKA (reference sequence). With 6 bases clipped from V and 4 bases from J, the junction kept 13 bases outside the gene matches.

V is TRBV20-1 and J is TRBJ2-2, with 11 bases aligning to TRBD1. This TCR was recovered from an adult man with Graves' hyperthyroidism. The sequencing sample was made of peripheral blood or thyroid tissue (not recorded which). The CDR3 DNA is TGCAGTGCCAGCCTTAACCAGGGGACAGGGGGCACCGGGGAGCTGTTTTTT. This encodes CSASLNQGTGGTGELFF.